This TCR beta chain emerged from a study of T cells in Graves' hyperthyroidism and ophthalmopathy. Points from the study as a whole: By a 13 V-J model, ophthalmopathy was set apart from stable hyperthyroidism.

Deletions cut 3 bases from V and 4 bases from J, with 4 bases between. This CDR3 is built from 12 residues. Germline V gene lookup returns CDR1 KGHSH and CDR2 LQKENI. Stable Graves' hyperthyroidism denoted no ophthalmopathy progression over 18 months. It was uncontrolled infection, other autoimmune disease, pregnancy or lactation that excluded patients. The source of the PBMCs was 8.5 to 10 ml of fresh peripheral blood. Amplification of TCR beta CDR3 regions was performed using RNA transcripts as template. The HTBI primer set was used in a first-round RT-PCR of the TCR CDR3. Via MiXCR, TCRdb re-called the multiplex PCR reads, giving one row per CDR3 protein. In the table there are fewer than 400,000 distinct CDR3 sequences, roughly 17% of which are singletons. This clonotype was counted many times. Its antigen is unidentified.

The chain links TRBV18 to TRBJ2-1, with D hard to call. The TCR comes from a young man with Graves' hyperthyroidism. The sequenced material came from blood. CDR3 sequence (DNA): TGTGCCAGCTCACCCATATACAATGAGCAGTTCTTC. Its translation is CASSPIYNEQFF.